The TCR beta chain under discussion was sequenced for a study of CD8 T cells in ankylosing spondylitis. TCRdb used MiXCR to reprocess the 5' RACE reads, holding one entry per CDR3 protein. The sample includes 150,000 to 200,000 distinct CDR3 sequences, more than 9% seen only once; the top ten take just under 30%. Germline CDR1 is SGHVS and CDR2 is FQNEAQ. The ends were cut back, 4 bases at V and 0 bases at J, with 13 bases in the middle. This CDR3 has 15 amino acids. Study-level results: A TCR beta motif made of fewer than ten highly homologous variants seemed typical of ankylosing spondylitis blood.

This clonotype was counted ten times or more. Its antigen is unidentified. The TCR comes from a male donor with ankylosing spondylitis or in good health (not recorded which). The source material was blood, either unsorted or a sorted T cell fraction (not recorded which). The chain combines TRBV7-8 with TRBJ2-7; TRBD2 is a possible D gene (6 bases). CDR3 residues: CASSYRDLYSYEQYF. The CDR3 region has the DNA TGTGCCAGCAGCTACCGGGACTTATACTCCTACGAGCAGTACTTC.